Reported below is one T cell receptor (beta chain). This entry comes from a study of Graves' ophthalmopathy and Graves' hyperthyroidism. Trimming removed 2 bases from V and 0 bases from J, with 8 bases in between. CDR3 length: 15 amino acids. Scientists amplified the TCR beta CDR3 regions from RNA transcripts. Following a first-round RT-PCR that used HTBI primers, a second-round multiplex PCR was carried out. Via MiXCR, TCRdb re-called the multiplex PCR reads, giving one row per CDR3 protein. The sample yields about 700,000 distinct CDR3 sequences, 40% seen once. The TCR comes from an adult man with Graves' ophthalmopathy. Sample: peripheral blood. V and J are TRBV12-3 or TRBV12-4 and TRBJ1-5; D is unresolved. The CDR3 sequence is CASSLRGNSNQPQHF. The CDR3 region has the DNA TGTGCCAGCAGTTTACGTGGTAATAGCAATCAGCCCCAGCATTTT.